This is a list of T cell receptor beta chains from one sample in a study of CD4 and CD8 cells across lung adenocarcinoma regions. MiXCR, run by TCRdb on the PCR reads, gives a single entry per CDR3 protein. The data contain about 27,000 distinct CDR3 sequences, 50% to 55% of them singletons. What was sequenced was CD8+ T cells from the center of a lung tumor. These receptors were taken from a male donor with lung adenocarcinoma. The CD4 and CD8 labels of this study may be unreliable. Each CDR3 is given with its conserved first and last residue. Each record gives: CDR3 protein, CDR3 DNA, clone size, J gene, D gene, CDR3 length, V gene. The D gene is left open where the match is weak. Clone size is shown for a subset of rows, as once, few, many or a class of expanded clone.

cdr3_aa: CASSLGTGGSYEQYF
cdr3_nt: TGTGCCAGCAGTTTAGGGACAGGGGGCTCCTACGAGCAGTACTTC
clone_size: NA
j_call: TRBJ2-7
d_call: TRBD1
cdr3_length: 15
v_call: TRBV12-3/TRBV12-4

cdr3_aa: CASSETGHYGYTF
cdr3_nt: TGTGCCAGCAGTGAAACTGGACACTATGGCTACACCTTC
clone_size: once
j_call: TRBJ1-2
d_call: NA
cdr3_length: 13
v_call: TRBV6-1

cdr3_aa: CASSQVQGSEAFF
cdr3_nt: TGTGCCAGCAGCCAAGTCCAGGGATCTGAAGCTTTCTTT
clone_size: NA
j_call: TRBJ1-1
d_call: NA
cdr3_length: 13
v_call: TRBV14

cdr3_aa: CSADQGTSTKQYF
cdr3_nt: TGCAGCGCAGACCAAGGGACCTCTACGAAGCAGTACTTC
clone_size: NA
j_call: TRBJ2-5
d_call: NA
cdr3_length: 13
v_call: TRBV29-1

cdr3_aa: CASSENRGFAEAFF
cdr3_nt: TGTGCCAGCTCAGAGAACAGGGGTTTCGCTGAAGCTTTCTTT
clone_size: many
j_call: TRBJ1-1
d_call: TRBD1
cdr3_length: 14
v_call: TRBV6-1

cdr3_aa: CAGGPGGLDQNIQYF
cdr3_nt: TGTGCCGGGGGGCCGGGGGGTCTTGACCAAAACATTCAGTACTTC
clone_size: NA
j_call: TRBJ2-4
d_call: NA
cdr3_length: 15
v_call: TRBV27

cdr3_aa: CASSLGQPGSGANVLTF
cdr3_nt: TGCGCCAGCAGCTTAGGCCAGCCTGGCTCTGGGGCCAACGTCCTGACTTTC
clone_size: NA
j_call: TRBJ2-6
d_call: NA
cdr3_length: 17
v_call: TRBV5-1

cdr3_aa: CASMTPGLAGHEQYF
cdr3_nt: TGTGCCAGCATGACCCCGGGACTAGCGGGCCACGAGCAGTACTTC
clone_size: once
j_call: TRBJ2-7
d_call: TRBD2
cdr3_length: 15
v_call: TRBV6-1

cdr3_aa: CAWSVGRINYGYTF
cdr3_nt: TGTGCCTGGAGTGTAGGACGGATTAACTATGGCTACACCTTC
clone_size: NA
j_call: TRBJ1-2
d_call: NA
cdr3_length: 14
v_call: TRBV30

cdr3_aa: CASNQAGGPETQFF
cdr3_nt: TGTGCCAGCAACCAGGCGGGAGGGCCAGAGACCCAGTTCTTC
clone_size: NA
j_call: TRBJ2-1
d_call: TRBD2
cdr3_length: 14
v_call: TRBV6-1

cdr3_aa: CAWGTCATDTQYF
cdr3_nt: TGTGCCTGGGGGACGTGCGCCACAGACACGCAGTATTTC
clone_size: NA
j_call: TRBJ2-4
d_call: NA
cdr3_length: 13
v_call: TRBV10-3